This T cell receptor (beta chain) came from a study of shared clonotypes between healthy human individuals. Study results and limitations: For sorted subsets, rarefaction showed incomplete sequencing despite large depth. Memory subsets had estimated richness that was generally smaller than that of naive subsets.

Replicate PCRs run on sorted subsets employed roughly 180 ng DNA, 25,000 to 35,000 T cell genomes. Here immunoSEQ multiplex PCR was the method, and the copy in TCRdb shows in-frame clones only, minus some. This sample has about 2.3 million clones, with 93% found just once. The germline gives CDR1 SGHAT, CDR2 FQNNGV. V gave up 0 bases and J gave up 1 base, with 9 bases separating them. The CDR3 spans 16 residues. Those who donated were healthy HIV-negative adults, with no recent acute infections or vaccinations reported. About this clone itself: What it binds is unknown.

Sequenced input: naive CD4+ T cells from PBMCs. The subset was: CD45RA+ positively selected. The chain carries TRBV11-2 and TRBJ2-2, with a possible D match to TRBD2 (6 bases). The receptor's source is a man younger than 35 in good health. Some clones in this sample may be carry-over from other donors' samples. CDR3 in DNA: TGTGCCAGCAGCTTAGAGGGCGGGAAGAACACCGGGGAGCTGTTTTTT. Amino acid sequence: CASSLEGGKNTGELFF.